One sample yielded the 30 T cell receptor beta chains listed below, sequenced in a study of read filtering for tumor transcriptome and immune sequencing. From about 0.4 ug of RNA, a library with molecular barcoded alpha/delta and beta/gamma adaptors was made. TCRdb redid the calling of the reads with MiXCR, one entry per CDR3 protein. The sample comprises about 38,000 distinct CDR3 sequences, around 13% of which are singletons, and around a quarter rests with the top ten. Sequencing was performed on a population of CD138-negative cells sorted from bone marrow. Every receptor here comes from a donor aged 40 or over with multiple myeloma.

This clonotype was seen ten or more times. The chain couples TRBV5-4 to TRBJ2-5; no clear D gene. This CDR3 comprises 13 residues. Deletions cut 2 bases from V and 2 bases from J, with 7 bases between. CDR1 and CDR2 from the germline V gene are SGHNT and YYREEE (reference sequence). The CDR3 bases are TGTGCCAGCAGCTTTCCCCAACAAGAGACCCAGTACTTC. It is translated as CASSFPQQETQYF.

This clonotype was observed many times. The V call is TRBV27, the J call TRBJ2-7; 8 nucleotides match TRBD2. CDR3 length: 14 amino acids. Germline V gives CDR1 MNHEY, CDR2 SMNVEV (reference sequence). V lost 6 bases and J lost 7; bases outside the gene matches: 11. The CDR3: CASRTGTRVGEQYF. In nucleotides, the CDR3 is TGTGCCAGCAGAACCGGGACTAGGGTAGGTGAGCAGTACTTC.

In this sample, this clonotype turned up a few times. A single base is all that separates this from a far larger clone, so a read error is likely. This rearrangement joins TRBV6-2 or TRBV6-3 to TRBJ2-3; D is uncertain. V was cut by 6 bases and J by 0 bases, with 13 bases left in between. The CDR3 loop spans 15 amino acids. CDR1 and CDR2 (germline): MNHEY, SVGEGT. The CDR3 bases are TGTGCCAGCAGGTCTTCGGCGGCCAGCACAGATACGCAGTATTTT. This gives the protein CASRSSAASTDTQYF.

This clonotype showed up many times. The chain couples TRBV5-1 to TRBJ2-5; D might be TRBD1 (5 bases). The CDR3 length is 14 residues. V shed 4 bases and J shed 2 bases, with 12 bases lying between them. CDR1 and CDR2 (germline): SGHRS, YFSETQ. CDR3 sequence reads: CASSLRTPQETQYF. CDR3 nucleotide sequence: TGCGCCAGCAGCCTTAGGACACCTCAAGAGACCCAGTACTTC.

This clonotype was detected many times. V is TRBV3-1 and J is TRBJ2-3, with a tentative D call TRBD2 (6 bases). From germline, CDR1 is LGHDT and CDR2 YNNKEL (reference sequence). This CDR3 spans 14 amino acids. Trimming shortened V by 4 bases and J by 2 bases, and 10 bases separated the two germline ends. As DNA, the CDR3 is TGTGCCAGCAGCCGTGGGACTGTCACAGATACGCAGTATTTT. Translated, it gives CASSRGTVTDTQYF.

This clonotype was observed many times. This chain links TRBV28 with TRBJ1-2, with 9 bases that match TRBD1. Trimming at V came to 5 bases and at J to 7 bases, leaving 8 bases not matched to a gene. Germline lookup yields CDR1 MDHEN and CDR2 SYDVKM. The CDR3 sequence is 14 residues long. The CDR3 nucleotides read TGTGCCAGCAGTCCCGCCGGGACAGGGTTTGGCTACACCTTC. Amino acids: CASSPAGTGFGYTF.

Concerning this clonotype itself: A far larger clone is off by one base, so a read error is likely. The J gene is TRBJ1-1, the V gene TRBV12-3 or TRBV12-4; a possible D gene is TRBD1 (5 bases). The CDR3 sequence is 12 residues long. Trimming removed 7 bases at V and 7 bases at J, with 13 bases between. The CDR3 region is CASTRDSDEAFF. In DNA form, the CDR3 reads TGTGCCAGCACCAGAGACAGCGATGAAGCTTTCTTT.

In its sample, this clonotype was seen a few times. This chain links TRBV11-2 with TRBJ2-6; 7 nucleotides line up with TRBD1. Germline loops: CDR1 SGHAT, CDR2 FQNNGV. The CDR3 totals 17 residues. The ends lost 3 bases at V and 0 bases at J; junction bases unmatched: 5. CDR3 loop: CASSFYSGGSGANVLTF. CDR3 coding DNA: TGTGCCAGCAGCTTCTACTCAGGGGGCTCTGGGGCCAACGTCCTGACTTTC.

About this clonotype: It may be a read error: a sequence one base away is much more abundant. The rearrangement joins TRBV5-1 to TRBJ2-2; D is possibly TRBD2 (5 bases). The germline gives CDR1 SGHRS, CDR2 YFSETQ. The CDR3 is 15 amino acids. The CDR3 DNA follows: TGCGCCAGCAGCCCAGACGGATCTAGCTTCGGGGAGCTGCTTTTT. Protein: CASSPDGSSFGELLF.

Only a few counts were recorded for this clonotype. This chain links TRBV20-1 with TRBJ2-7; 9 positions agree with TRBD1. Germline V lookup: CDR1 DFQATT, CDR2 SNEGSKA (reference sequence). With 5 bases clipped from V and 6 bases from J, the junction kept 8 bases outside the gene matches. This CDR3 spans 13 amino acids. Here the CDR3 reads CSALRGQGAEQYF. DNA of the CDR3: TGCAGTGCTTTGCGGGGACAGGGTGCCGAGCAGTACTTC.

This clonotype was recorded many times. CDR3 amino acids: CASGLPGAGELSEQFF. The CDR3 nucleotides are TGTGCTAGTGGCTTGCCGGGGGCGGGAGAGTTGAGTGAGCAGTTCTTC. V gene TRBV12-5 combines with J gene TRBJ2-1, with D perhaps TRBD2 (7 bases). Germline lookup yields CDR1 LGHNT and CDR2 FRNRAP. The V gene lost 6 bases and the J gene lost 9 bases, with 24 bases spanning the gap. The CDR3 runs 16 residues. Variable domain in full (rest from reference TRBV12-5 and TRBJ2-1): DARVTQTPRHKVTEMGQEVTMRCQPILGHNTVFWYRQTMMQGLELLAYFRNRAPLDDSGMPKDRFSAEMPDATLATLKIQPSEPRDSAVYFCASGLPGAGELSEQFFGPGTRLTVL.

Many counts were recorded for this clonotype. The chain couples TRBV10-3 to TRBJ2-3, with TRBD2 matching 11 bases. The germline gives CDR1 ENHRY, CDR2 SYGVKD. The CDR3 runs 15 residues. Unmatched junction bases numbered 1, after V lost 4 bases and J lost 1 base. The CDR3 reads CAISVLAGGTDTQYF. CDR3 nucleotide sequence: TGTGCCATCAGTGTACTAGCGGGAGGCACAGATACGCAGTATTTT.

The table lists this clonotype with a few counts. A much more abundant neighbour one base away suggests this may be a read error. The chain has TRBV5-1 and TRBJ2-5, with no clear D. The germline CDR1 and CDR2 sequences are SGHRS and YFSETQ. V was trimmed by 4 bases and J by 5 bases, leaving 9 bases between them. This CDR3 contains 12 residues. The CDR3 here is CASSMEVETQYF. The CDR3 nucleotides read TGCGCCAGCAGCATGGAAGTCGAGACCCAGTACTTC.

The rearrangement links TRBV2 to TRBJ1-2; D ambiguous. In germline, CDR1 is SNHLY, CDR2 FYNNEI. The germline V and J ends were trimmed by 5 bases and 7 bases, with 11 bases remaining between them. This CDR3 comprises 12 residues. The CDR3 DNA reads TGTGCCAGCAGTTCTCGGACTACTGGCTACACCTTC. The encoded protein is CASSSRTTGYTF.

The chain links TRBV6-2 or TRBV6-3 to TRBJ2-1; 10 bases are a match to TRBD2. Per germline, CDR1 MNHEY and CDR2 SVGEGT. The junction had 3 bases not matched to a gene; V was cut back by 2 bases and J by 5 bases. The CDR3 sequence is 15 residues long. Here the CDR3 DNA reads TGTGCCAGCAGTTACGGACTAGCGGCCCACAATGAGCAGTTCTTC. It codes for CASSYGLAAHNEQFF.

This clonotype was counted ten times or more. This rearrangement joins TRBV3-1 to TRBJ1-5, with D possibly being TRBD1 (5 bases). Trimming stripped 4 bases from V and 5 bases from J, with 9 bases between. The CDR3 contains 13 residues. From germline, CDR1 is LGHDT and CDR2 YNNKEL (reference sequence). The CDR3 region has the DNA TGTGCCAGCAGCCTCGACAGTTATCAGCCCCAGCATTTT. Protein sequence: CASSLDSYQPQHF.

As to this clonotype: This likely reflects a read error, since a far larger clone is one base away. V usage is TRBV7-4 and J usage is TRBJ2-1, with D perhaps TRBD1 (5 bases). The CDR3 is 14 amino acids. Per germline, CDR1 SGHVT and CDR2 SQSDAQ. The V gene lost 5 bases and the J gene lost 8 bases, with 16 bases spanning the gap. The CDR3: CASSEDKYRDEQFF. In DNA, the CDR3 is TGTGCCAGCAGCGAGGACAAGTATCGCGATGAGCAGTTCTTC.

This clonotype was seen ten or more times. One end of the junction does not line up with germline, which may come from a read error. The V and J genes are TRBV30 and TRBJ1-2; D remains unclear. The CDR3 consists of 10 residues. Germline CDR1 and CDR2: GTSNPN and SVGIG (reference sequence). CDR3 in DNA: TGTGCCTGGGGAAAAGGACGGAGTTTCTTC. Translated: CAWGKGRSFF. Full variable domain (rest looked up from reference TRBV30 and TRBJ1-2): SQTIHQWPATLVQPVGSPLSLECTVEGTSNPNLYWYRQAAGRGLQLLFYSVGIGQISSEVPQNLSASRPQDRQFILSSKKLLLSDSGFYLCAWGKGRSFFGSGTRLTVV.

This clonotype was recorded many times. This chain uses TRBV15 with TRBJ2-1; 9 nucleotides align to TRBD2. The CDR3 has 20 amino acids. V trimming: 5 bases; J trimming: 0 bases; junction bases outside the gene matches: 17. Germline-derived CDR1 and CDR2 are LNHNV and YYDKDF (reference sequence). DNA of the CDR3: TGTGCCACCAGCGGAAGCTTAGCGGGAGTTCCTTGGAGCTCCTACAATGAGCAGTTCTTC. Amino acid sequence: CATSGSLAGVPWSSYNEQFF.

This clonotype was seen only a few times. The chain uses TRBV6-5 and TRBJ2-4; D may be TRBD2 (6 bases). CDR3 size: 13 residues. Germline V CDR1 and CDR2: MNHEY, SVGAGI. The CDR3 DNA reads as TGTGCAGTGCGGGGCCTAGCCAAAAACATTCAGTACTTC. It specifies CAVRGLAKNIQYF.

There are many counts of this clonotype. The gene calls are TRBV5-1 and TRBJ2-3, with D possibly matching TRBD1 (6 bases). Germline loops: CDR1 SGHRS, CDR2 YFSETQ. The CDR3 is made up of 15 amino acids. The germline V and J ends were trimmed by 4 bases and 2 bases, with 14 bases remaining between them. CDR3: CASSPQTGYTDTQYF. CDR3 coding DNA: TGCGCCAGCAGCCCGCAGACAGGTTACACAGATACGCAGTATTTT.

This chain joins TRBV7-2 and TRBJ2-1; a possible D gene is TRBD1 (5 bases). The CDR3 runs to 15 residues. Germline-derived CDR1 and CDR2 are SGHTA and FQGNSA. The ends were cut back, 3 bases at V and 4 bases at J, with 13 bases in the middle. DNA of the CDR3: TGTGCCAGCAGCTTCGCAGGGCAAGGTTACAATGAGCAGTTCTTC. It codes for CASSFAGQGYNEQFF.

This clonotype has a count of ten or more. The chain is built from TRBV7-9 and TRBJ2-2; 7 bases line up with TRBD2. The CDR3 is made up of 15 amino acids. The V gene's germline CDR1 is SEHNR and CDR2 FQNEAQ (reference sequence). V was clipped by 1 base and J by 6 bases; unmatched bases: 5. CDR3 protein: CASSLDDRGAGELFF. DNA of the CDR3: TGTGCCAGCAGCTTAGATGATCGGGGGGCCGGGGAGCTGTTTTTT.

There are many counts of this clonotype. This sequence joins TRBV29-1 and TRBJ1-1; a weak D match, TRBD1 (5 bases). Between the trimmed V and J ends, which lost 5 bases and 3 bases, there was a span of 16 bases. Germline V lookup: CDR1 SQVTM, CDR2 ANQGSEA. This CDR3 comprises 14 residues. The CDR3 is CSVTSRGGDTEAFF. The CDR3 nucleotides are TGCAGCGTTACCAGTCGGGGAGGGGACACTGAAGCTTTCTTT.

The table lists this clonotype with many counts. This rearrangement joins TRBV20-1 to TRBJ2-3; 7 bases are shared with TRBD2. J lost 2 bases, V lost 6 bases, and 5 bases had no gene match. CDR1 is DFQATT, CDR2 SNEGSKA, per germline (reference sequence). This CDR3 is 13 amino acids long. This CDR3 is CSAPGTTTDTQYF. CDR3 sequence (DNA): TGCAGTGCACCCGGGACTACCACAGATACGCAGTATTTT.

This clonotype was counted many times. The chain uses TRBV6-5 and TRBJ1-2; 8 bases line up with TRBD1. V gave up 2 bases and J gave up 5 bases; unmatched junction bases: 10. Looked up from germline, CDR1 is MNHEY and CDR2 is SVGAGI. CDR3 length: 16 residues. CDR3 sequence reads: CASSYTPGQAFYGYTF. The CDR3 DNA follows: TGTGCCAGCAGTTACACTCCGGGACAGGCGTTTTATGGCTACACCTTC.

This clonotype was observed many times. The CDR3 bases are TGTGCCAGCAGCCAAGCGGACAGGGATTACAATGAGCAGTTCTTC. Protein: CASSQADRDYNEQFF. The chain employs TRBV14 and TRBJ2-1; 8 nucleotides align to TRBD1. The germline gives CDR1 SGHDN, CDR2 FVKESK. With V trimmed by 1 base and J by 4 bases, 3 bases remained unmatched. This CDR3 is 15 amino acids long.

With respect to this clonotype: A much larger clone sits a single nucleotide away, making a read error possible. V is TRBV28 and J is TRBJ1-3; D ambiguous. The germline V gene has CDR1 MDHEN and CDR2 SYDVKM. V lost 1 base to trimming and J lost 2 bases, with 6 bases between them. The CDR3 has 14 amino acids. The CDR3 reads CASSLFRAGNTIYF. The CDR3 DNA reads as TGTGCCAGCAGTTTATTCCGGGCTGGAAACACCATATATTTT.

This clonotype came up many times. V usage is TRBV29-1 and J usage is TRBJ2-5; no clear D. Germline values: CDR1 SQVTM, CDR2 ANQGSEA. The CDR3 has 11 amino acids. The CDR3 is CNSTYQETQYF. CDR3 nucleotides: TGCAACTCGACCTATCAAGAGACCCAGTACTTC.

At least ten counts were recorded for this clonotype. V and J are TRBV20-1 and TRBJ2-1; TRBD2 agrees at 13 bases. CDR1 and CDR2 (germline): DFQATT, SNEGSKA (reference sequence). There are 19 residues in the CDR3. Trimming took 3 bases from V and 5 from J; bases not matched to a gene: 16. The CDR3 loop is CSARAKRTSGRGWNNEQFF. CDR3 nucleotides: TGCAGTGCTAGGGCCAAAAGGACTAGCGGGAGAGGATGGAACAATGAGCAGTTCTTC.